Here is one T cell receptor (beta chain) with its context. Its matching antigen is unknown. One end of the junction fails to match germline, which may point to a read error. The identical CDR3 is also encoded by other nucleotide sequences in the sample. The sample belongs to a study of cytomegalovirus exposure and HLA in healthy donors. The CDR3 contains 15 residues. From germline, CDR1 is SGHAT and CDR2 FQNNGV. Study-wide findings and caveats: Among donors in an Asian-associated ancestry cluster, a later analysis reportedly found fewer N-insertions than the roughly 700-donor mean. Analyses of presence/absence relied on an assumption of roughly uniform sequencing depth across donors.

The study ran its PCR with 60 Vbeta and 13 Jbeta primers. Data came from immunoSEQ multiplex PCR; TCRdb stores just in-frame clones and leaves some out. Here the sample spans 120,000 or so clones, approximately 72% being singletons. The chain has TRBV11-2 and TRBJ1-4; 8 bases are a match to TRBD1. Sequenced material: PBMCs. The receptor's source is a woman in her 40s in good health and CMV-seropositive. The chain's CDR3 is CASSQSGTGDEKLFF. In DNA, the CDR3 is TGCGCCAGCAGCCAAAGCGGGACAGGAGATGAAAAACTGTTTTTT.